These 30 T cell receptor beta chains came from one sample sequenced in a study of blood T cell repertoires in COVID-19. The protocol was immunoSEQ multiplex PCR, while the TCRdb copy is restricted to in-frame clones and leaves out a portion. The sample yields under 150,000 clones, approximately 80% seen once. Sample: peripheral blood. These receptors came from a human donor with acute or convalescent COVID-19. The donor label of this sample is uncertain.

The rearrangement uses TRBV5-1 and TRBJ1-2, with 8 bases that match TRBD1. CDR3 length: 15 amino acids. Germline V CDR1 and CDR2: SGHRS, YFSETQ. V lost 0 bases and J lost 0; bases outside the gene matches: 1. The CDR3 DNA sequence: TGCGCCAGCAGCTTGGTACAGGGGGCTAACTATGGCTACACCTTC. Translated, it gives CASSLVQGANYGYTF.

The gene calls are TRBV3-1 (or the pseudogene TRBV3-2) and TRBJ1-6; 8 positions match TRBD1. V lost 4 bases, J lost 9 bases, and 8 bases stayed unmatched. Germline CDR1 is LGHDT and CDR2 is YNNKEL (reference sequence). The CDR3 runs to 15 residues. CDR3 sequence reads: CASSRQGQGSSPLHF. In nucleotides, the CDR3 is TGTGCCAGCAGCCGACAGGGGCAGGGCAGTTCACCCCTCCACTTT.

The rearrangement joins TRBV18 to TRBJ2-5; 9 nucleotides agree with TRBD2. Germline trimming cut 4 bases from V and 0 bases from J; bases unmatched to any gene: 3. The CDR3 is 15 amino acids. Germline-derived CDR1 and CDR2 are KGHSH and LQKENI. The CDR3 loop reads CASSRSGGYQETQYF. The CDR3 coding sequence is TGTGCCAGCTCACGGAGCGGGGGGTACCAAGAGACCCAGTACTTC.

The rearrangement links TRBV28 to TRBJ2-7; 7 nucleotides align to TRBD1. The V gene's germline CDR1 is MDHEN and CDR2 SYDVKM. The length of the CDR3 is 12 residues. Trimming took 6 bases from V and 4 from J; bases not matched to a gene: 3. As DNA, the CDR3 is TGTGCCAGCAGCAGGGGGTTGTACGAGCAGTACGTC. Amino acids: CASSRGLYEQYV.

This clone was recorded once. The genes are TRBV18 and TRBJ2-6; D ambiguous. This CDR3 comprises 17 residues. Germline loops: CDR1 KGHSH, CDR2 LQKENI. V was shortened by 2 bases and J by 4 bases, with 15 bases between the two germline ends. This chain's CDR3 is CASSPFPNAPGANVLTF. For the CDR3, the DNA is TGTGCCAGCTCACCATTCCCCAACGCGCCCGGGGCCAACGTCCTGACTTTC.

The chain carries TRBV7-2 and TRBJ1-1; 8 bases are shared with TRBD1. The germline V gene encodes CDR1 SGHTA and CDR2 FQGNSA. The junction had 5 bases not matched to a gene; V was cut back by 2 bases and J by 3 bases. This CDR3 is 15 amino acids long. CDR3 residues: CASSLMGQAYTEAFF. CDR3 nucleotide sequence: TGTGCCAGCAGCTTAATGGGACAGGCATACACTGAAGCTTTCTTT.

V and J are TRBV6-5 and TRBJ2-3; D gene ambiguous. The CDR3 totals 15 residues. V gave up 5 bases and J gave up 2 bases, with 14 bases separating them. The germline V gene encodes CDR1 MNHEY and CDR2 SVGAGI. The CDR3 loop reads CASSRRGLPTDTQYF. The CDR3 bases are TGTGCCAGCAGTAGGAGAGGCCTCCCCACAGATACGCAGTATTTT.

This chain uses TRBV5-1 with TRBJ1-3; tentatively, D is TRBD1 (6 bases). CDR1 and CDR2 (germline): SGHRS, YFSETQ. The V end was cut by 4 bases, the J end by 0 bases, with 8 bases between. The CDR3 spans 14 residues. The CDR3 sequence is CASSPQGSGNTIYF. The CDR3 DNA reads TGCGCCAGCAGCCCACAGGGCTCTGGAAACACCATATATTTT.

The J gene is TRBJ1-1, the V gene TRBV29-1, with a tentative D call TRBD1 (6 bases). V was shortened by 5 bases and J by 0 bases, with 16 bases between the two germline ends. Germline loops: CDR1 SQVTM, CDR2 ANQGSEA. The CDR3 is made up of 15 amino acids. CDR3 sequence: CSVQGRGGMNTEAFF. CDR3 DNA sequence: TGCAGCGTTCAAGGGAGGGGGGGTATGAACACTGAAGCTTTCTTT.

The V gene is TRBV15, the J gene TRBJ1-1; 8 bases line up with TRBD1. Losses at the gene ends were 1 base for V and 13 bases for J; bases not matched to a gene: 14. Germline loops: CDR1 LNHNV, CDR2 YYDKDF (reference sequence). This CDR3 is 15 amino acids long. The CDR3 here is CATSRALRQGSRIFF. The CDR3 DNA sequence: TGTGCCACCAGCAGAGCCCTCCGACAGGGGAGTCGGATTTTCTTT.

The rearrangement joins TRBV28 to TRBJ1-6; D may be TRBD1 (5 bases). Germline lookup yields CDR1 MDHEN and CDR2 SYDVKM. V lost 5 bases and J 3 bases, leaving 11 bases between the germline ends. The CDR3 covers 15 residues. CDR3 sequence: CASSRQGGYNSPLHF. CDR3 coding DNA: TGTGCCAGCAGTCGTCAGGGCGGCTATAATTCACCCCTCCACTTT.

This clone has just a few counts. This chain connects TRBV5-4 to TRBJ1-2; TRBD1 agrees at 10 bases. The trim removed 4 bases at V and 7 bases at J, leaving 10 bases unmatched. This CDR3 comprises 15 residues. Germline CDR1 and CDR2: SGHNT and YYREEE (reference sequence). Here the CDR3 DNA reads TGTGCCAGCAGCGGATTAGGGACAGGGGTCTCTGGCTACACCTTC. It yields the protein CASSGLGTGVSGYTF.

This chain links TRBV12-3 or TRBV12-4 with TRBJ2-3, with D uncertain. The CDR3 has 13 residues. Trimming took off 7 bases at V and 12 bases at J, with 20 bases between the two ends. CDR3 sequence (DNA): TGTGCCAGCACCCTAAGGATAGCTGGTTTCCAGTATTTT. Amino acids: CASTLRIAGFQYF.

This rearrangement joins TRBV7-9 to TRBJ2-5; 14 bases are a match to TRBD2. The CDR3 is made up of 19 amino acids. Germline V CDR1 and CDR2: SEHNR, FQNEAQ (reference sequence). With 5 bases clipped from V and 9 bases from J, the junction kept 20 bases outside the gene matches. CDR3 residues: CASSGQGLAGAGPGGAQYF. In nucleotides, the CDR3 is TGTGCCAGCAGCGGACAGGGACTAGCGGGGGCCGGCCCGGGCGGGGCCCAGTACTTC.

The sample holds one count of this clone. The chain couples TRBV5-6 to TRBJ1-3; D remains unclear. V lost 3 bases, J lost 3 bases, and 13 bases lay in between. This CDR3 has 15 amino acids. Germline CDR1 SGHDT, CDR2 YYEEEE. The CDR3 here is CASSSLWSGGNTIYF. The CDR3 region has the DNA TGTGCCAGCAGCTCCCTTTGGAGCGGTGGAAACACCATATATTTT.

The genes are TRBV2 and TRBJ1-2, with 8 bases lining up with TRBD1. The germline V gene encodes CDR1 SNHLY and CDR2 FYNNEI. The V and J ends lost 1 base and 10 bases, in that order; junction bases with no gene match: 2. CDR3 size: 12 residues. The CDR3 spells CASSEETGVYTF. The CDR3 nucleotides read TGTGCCAGCAGTGAAGAGACAGGGGTCTACACCTTC.

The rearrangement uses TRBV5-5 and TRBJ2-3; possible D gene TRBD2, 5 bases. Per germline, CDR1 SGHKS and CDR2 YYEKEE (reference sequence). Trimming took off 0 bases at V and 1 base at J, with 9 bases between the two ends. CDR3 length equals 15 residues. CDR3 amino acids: CASSLGLRGTDTQYF. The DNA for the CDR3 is TGTGCCAGCAGCTTGGGTCTGCGGGGCACAGATACGCAGTATTTT.

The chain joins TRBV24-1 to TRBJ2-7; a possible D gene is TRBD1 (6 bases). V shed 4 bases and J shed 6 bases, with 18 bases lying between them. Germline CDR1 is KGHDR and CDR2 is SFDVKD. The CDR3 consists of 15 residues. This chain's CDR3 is CATSDPGTSRGEQYF. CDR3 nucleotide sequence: TGTGCCACCAGTGACCCTGGGACATCCCGAGGCGAGCAGTACTTC.

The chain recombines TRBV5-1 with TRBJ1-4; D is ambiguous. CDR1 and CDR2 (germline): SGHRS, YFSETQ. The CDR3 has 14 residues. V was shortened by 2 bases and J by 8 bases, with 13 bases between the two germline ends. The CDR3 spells CASSLASTREKLFF. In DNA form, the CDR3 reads TGCGCCAGCAGCTTAGCCAGTACGAGGGAAAAACTGTTTTTT.

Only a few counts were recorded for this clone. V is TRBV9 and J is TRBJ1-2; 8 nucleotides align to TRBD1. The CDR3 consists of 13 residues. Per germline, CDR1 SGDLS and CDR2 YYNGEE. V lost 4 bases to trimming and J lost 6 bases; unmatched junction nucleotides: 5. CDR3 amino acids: CASSPGQGDGYTF. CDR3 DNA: TGTGCCAGCAGCCCCGGACAGGGAGATGGCTACACCTTC.

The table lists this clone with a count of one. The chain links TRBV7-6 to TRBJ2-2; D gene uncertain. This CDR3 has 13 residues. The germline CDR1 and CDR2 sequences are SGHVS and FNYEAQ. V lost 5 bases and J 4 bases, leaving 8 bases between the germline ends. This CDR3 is CASSPQITGELFF. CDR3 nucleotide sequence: TGTGCCAGCAGCCCCCAGATCACCGGGGAGCTGTTTTTT.

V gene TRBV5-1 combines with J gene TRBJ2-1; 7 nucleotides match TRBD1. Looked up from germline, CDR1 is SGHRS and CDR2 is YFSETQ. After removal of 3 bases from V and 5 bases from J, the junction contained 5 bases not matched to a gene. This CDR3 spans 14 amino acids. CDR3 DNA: TGCGCCAGCAGCTGGGGGACAGTCGACAATGAGCAGTTCTTC. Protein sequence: CASSWGTVDNEQFF.

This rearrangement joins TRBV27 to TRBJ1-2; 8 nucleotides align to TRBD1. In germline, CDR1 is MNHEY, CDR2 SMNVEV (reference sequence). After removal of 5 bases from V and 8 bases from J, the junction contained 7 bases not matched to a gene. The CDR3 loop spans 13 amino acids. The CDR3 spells CASSVGQGGGYTF. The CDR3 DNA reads TGTGCCAGCAGTGTTGGACAGGGCGGCGGCTACACCTTC.

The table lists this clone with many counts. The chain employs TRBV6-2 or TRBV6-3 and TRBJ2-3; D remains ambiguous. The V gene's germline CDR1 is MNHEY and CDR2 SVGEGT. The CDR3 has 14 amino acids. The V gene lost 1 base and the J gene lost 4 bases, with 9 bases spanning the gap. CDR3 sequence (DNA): TGTGCCAGCAGTTACTATCGGTCGGCAGATACGCAGTATTTT. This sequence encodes CASSYYRSADTQYF.

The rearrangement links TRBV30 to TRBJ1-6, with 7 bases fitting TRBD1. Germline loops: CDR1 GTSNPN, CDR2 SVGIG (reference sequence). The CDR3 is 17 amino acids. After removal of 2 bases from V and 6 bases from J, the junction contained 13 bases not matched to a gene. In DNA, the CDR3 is TGTGCCTGGAGTAAATTCGGACAGGTCAAAACTAATTCACCCCTCCACTTT. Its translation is CAWSKFGQVKTNSPLHF.

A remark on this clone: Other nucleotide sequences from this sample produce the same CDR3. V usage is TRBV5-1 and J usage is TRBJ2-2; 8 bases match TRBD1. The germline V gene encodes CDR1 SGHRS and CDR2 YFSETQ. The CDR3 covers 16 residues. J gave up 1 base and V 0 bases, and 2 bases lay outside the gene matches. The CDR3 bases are TGCGCCAGCAGCTTGGAAGGGACAGGGAACACCGGGGAGCTGTTTTTT. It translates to CASSLEGTGNTGELFF.

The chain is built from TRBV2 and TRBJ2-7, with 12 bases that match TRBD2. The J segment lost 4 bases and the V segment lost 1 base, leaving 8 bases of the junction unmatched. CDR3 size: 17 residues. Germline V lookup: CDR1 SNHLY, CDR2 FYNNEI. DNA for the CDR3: TGTGCCAGCAGTGAAGGACTAGCGGGGGAACGACCTTACGAGCAGTACGTC. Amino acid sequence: CASSEGLAGERPYEQYV.

The chain's CDR3 is CVRTPPPGHPSSYNSPLHF. The CDR3 region has the DNA TGTGTCAGAACCCCCCCGCCCGGACACCCGAGCTCCTATAATTCACCCCTCCACTTT. This chain uses TRBV7-5 with TRBJ1-6; the table's D gene call, TRBD1, was not cross checked with the DNA. TRBV7-5 is a recognized pseudogene. This CDR3 has 19 amino acids.

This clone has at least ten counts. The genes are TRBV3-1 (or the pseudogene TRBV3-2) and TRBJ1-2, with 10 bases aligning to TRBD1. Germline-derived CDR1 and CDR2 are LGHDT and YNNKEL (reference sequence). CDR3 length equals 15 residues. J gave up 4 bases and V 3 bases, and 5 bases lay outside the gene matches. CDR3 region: CASSQGTGASYGYTF. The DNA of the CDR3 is TGTGCCAGCAGCCAGGGGACAGGGGCCAGCTATGGCTACACCTTC.

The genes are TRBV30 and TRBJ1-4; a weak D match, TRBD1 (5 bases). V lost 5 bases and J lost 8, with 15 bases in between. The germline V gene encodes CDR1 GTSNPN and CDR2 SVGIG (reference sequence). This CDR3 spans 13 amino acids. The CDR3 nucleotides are TGTGCCTGGGAGGGACTCGACGGGGAAAAACTGTTTTTT. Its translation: CAWEGLDGEKLFF.